The rows below give T cell receptor beta chains drawn from one sample of a study of T cell responses to AZD1222 COVID-19 vaccine. The protocol was immunoSEQ multiplex PCR, while the TCRdb copy is restricted to in-frame clones and leaves out a portion. The table records under 150,000 clones, approximately 90% of them present only once. The source was peripheral blood, collected 28 days after the second AZD1222 dose. These receptors were obtained from an adult who received the AZD1222 COVID-19 vaccine. Each CDR3 is given with its conserved first and last residue. D genes are given only for firm matches.

j_gene: TRBJ1-1
d_gene: NA
v_gene: TRBV19
CDR3aa: CASSIGNGNTEAFF
CDR3nt: TGTGCCAGTAGTATAGGGAACGGGAACACTGAAGCTTTCTTT

j_gene: TRBJ2-1
d_gene: TRBD2
v_gene: TRBV6-1
CDR3aa: CASSELAGGGNEQFF
CDR3nt: TGTGCCAGCAGTGAACTAGCGGGGGGCGGGAATGAGCAGTTCTTC

j_gene: TRBJ1-5
d_gene: NA
v_gene: TRBV19
CDR3aa: CASSIDPRGNQPQHF
CDR3nt: TGTGCCAGTAGTATAGATCCGAGGGGCAATCAGCCCCAGCATTTT

j_gene: TRBJ1-6
d_gene: NA
v_gene: TRBV25-1
CDR3aa: CASSELGSNSPLHF
CDR3nt: TGTGCCAGCAGTGAATTGGGTTCTAATTCACCCCTCCACTTT

j_gene: TRBJ2-3
d_gene: TRBD2
v_gene: TRBV4-2
CDR3aa: CASSALAGDPLNTDTQYF
CDR3nt: TGTGCCAGCAGCGCACTAGCGGGGGATCCGCTAAACACAGATACGCAGTATTTT

j_gene: TRBJ2-1
d_gene: NA
v_gene: TRBV11-2
CDR3aa: CASSFPTGSPGDEQFF
CDR3nt: TGTGCCAGCAGCTTTCCCACGGGCTCCCCAGGGGATGAGCAGTTCTTC

j_gene: TRBJ1-2
d_gene: NA
v_gene: TRBV28
CDR3aa: CASSADVGYTF
CDR3nt: TGTGCCAGCAGTGCTGACGTGGGCTACACCTTC

j_gene: TRBJ2-2
d_gene: NA
v_gene: TRBV28
CDR3aa: CASNTGELFF
CDR3nt: TGTGCCAGCAACACCGGGGAGCTGTTTTTT

j_gene: TRBJ1-5
d_gene: NA
v_gene: TRBV21-1
CDR3aa: CASSKRAGNQPQHF
CDR3nt: TGTGCCAGCAGCAAAAGGGCAGGCAATCAGCCCCAGCATTTT

j_gene: TRBJ1-1
d_gene: NA
v_gene: TRBV19
CDR3aa: CASSIGEMGTEAFF
CDR3nt: TGTGCCAGTAGTATAGGAGAGATGGGCACTGAAGCTTTCTTT

j_gene: TRBJ1-2
d_gene: NA
v_gene: TRBV14
CDR3aa: CASSPWGTVNYGYTF
CDR3nt: TGTGCCAGCAGCCCCTGGGGGACGGTTAACTATGGCTACACCTTC

j_gene: TRBJ1-1
d_gene: NA
v_gene: TRBV27
CDR3aa: CASRLMGKGRGTEAFF
CDR3nt: TGTGCCAGCAGGTTGATGGGGAAGGGAAGGGGCACTGAAGCTTTCTTT